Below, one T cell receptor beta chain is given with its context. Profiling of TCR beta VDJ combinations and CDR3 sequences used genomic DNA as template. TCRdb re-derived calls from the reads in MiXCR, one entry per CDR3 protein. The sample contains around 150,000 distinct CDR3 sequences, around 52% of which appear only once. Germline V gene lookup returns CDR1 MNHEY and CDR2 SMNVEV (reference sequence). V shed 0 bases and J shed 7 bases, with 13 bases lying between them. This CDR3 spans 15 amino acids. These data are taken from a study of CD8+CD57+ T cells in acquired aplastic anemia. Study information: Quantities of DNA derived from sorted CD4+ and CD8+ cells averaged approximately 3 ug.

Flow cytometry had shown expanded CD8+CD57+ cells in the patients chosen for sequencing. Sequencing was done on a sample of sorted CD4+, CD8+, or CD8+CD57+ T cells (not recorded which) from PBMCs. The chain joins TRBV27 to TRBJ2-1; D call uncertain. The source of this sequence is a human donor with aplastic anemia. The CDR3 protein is CASSLSYYGDNEQFF. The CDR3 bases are TGTGCCAGCAGTTTATCGTATTACGGCGATAATGAGCAGTTCTTC.